The 6 T cell receptor beta chains reported below all come from one sample, sequenced in a study of identical twins. TCRdb recomputed calls from the 5' RACE reads with MiXCR, one row per CDR3 protein. The table has roughly 700,000 distinct CDR3 sequences, around 8.3% seen once. The sample was also reused in another study, on yellow fever vaccine responses in identical twins.

Material for sequencing was PBMCs. These TCRs come from a woman between 18 and 30 years old in good health.

Ten or more counts support this clonotype. V and J are TRBV29-1 and TRBJ2-1; D is ambiguous. The V end lost 4 bases, the J end lost 7 bases, and 11 bases lay between the germline ends. This CDR3 spans 12 amino acids. CDR1 is SQVTM, CDR2 ANQGSEA, per germline. This chain's CDR3 is CSVVFARNEQFF. Here the CDR3 DNA reads TGCAGCGTTGTATTTGCCCGAAATGAGCAGTTCTTC.

Many counts were recorded for this clonotype. The chain couples TRBV29-1 to TRBJ2-5; 7 nucleotides line up with TRBD1. The CDR3 runs 16 residues. V was clipped by 4 bases and J by 2 bases; unmatched bases: 13. Germline lookup yields CDR1 SQVTM and CDR2 ANQGSEA. In nucleotides, the CDR3 is TGCAGCGTTGCAAGGGGTCCGGGACAGACACAAGAGACCCAGTACTTC. This sequence encodes CSVARGPGQTQETQYF.

In its sample, this clonotype was seen many times. CDR3 coding DNA: TGCAGCGTTAAGGGACTAGATTCCTACAATGAGCAGTTCTTC. The encoded protein is CSVKGLDSYNEQFF. The J gene is TRBJ2-1, the V gene TRBV29-1, with 8 bases lining up with TRBD2. Unmatched junction bases numbered 4, after V lost 5 bases and J lost 1 base. This CDR3 is built from 14 residues. Germline loops: CDR1 SQVTM, CDR2 ANQGSEA.

This chain connects TRBV5-6 to TRBJ2-1; no reliable D call. Deletions cut 4 bases from V and 0 bases from J, with 14 bases between. The CDR3 is 16 residues long. The germline V gene has CDR1 SGHDT and CDR2 YYEEEE. This CDR3 is CASSPNPLDSYNEQFF. CDR3 bases: TGTGCCAGCAGCCCAAACCCCCTCGACTCCTACAATGAGCAGTTCTTC.

The chain uses TRBV20-1 and TRBJ1-1; D is uncertain. This CDR3 has 15 residues. Looked up from germline, CDR1 is DFQATT and CDR2 is SNEGSKA (reference sequence). Trimming stripped 6 bases from V and 1 base from J, with 18 bases between. The CDR3 DNA reads TGCAGTGCCAAGACGACACGTAGAAAGAACACTGAAGCTTTCTTT. Protein product: CSAKTTRRKNTEAFF.

This clonotype was observed at least ten times. The rearrangement links TRBV4-3 to TRBJ1-4; no definite D call. Looked up from germline, CDR1 is LGHNA and CDR2 is YSLEER. The CDR3 is 14 amino acids. V shed 1 base and J shed 11 bases, with 14 bases lying between them. The CDR3 region has the DNA TGCGCCAGCAGCCAAGGAACTCGTTCGGGGAAACTGTTTTTT. Protein sequence: CASSQGTRSGKLFF.